The 28 T cell receptor beta chains below were found in one sample sequenced in a study of blood T cell repertoires in COVID-19. The protocol was immunoSEQ multiplex PCR, while the TCRdb copy is restricted to in-frame clones and leaves out a portion. The profile shows hundreds of thousands of clones, around 90% of them singletons. Sequencing was done on a sample of PBMCs or T cells enriched from blood (not recorded which). Receptors originate from a woman aged 25 to 39 with acute COVID-19.

The rearrangement uses TRBV9 and TRBJ1-2, with 7 bases aligning to TRBD1. The CDR3 totals 15 residues. With 4 bases clipped from V and 8 bases from J, the junction kept 14 bases outside the gene matches. Germline V gene lookup returns CDR1 SGDLS and CDR2 YYNGEE. The CDR3 sequence is CASSPSPGQKLGYTF. CDR3 bases: TGTGCCAGCAGCCCTAGCCCGGGACAGAAGTTGGGCTACACCTTC.

The J gene is TRBJ2-7, the V gene TRBV29-1, with 10 bases matching TRBD1. J lost 3 bases, V lost 4 bases, and 9 bases had no gene match. From germline, CDR1 is SQVTM and CDR2 ANQGSEA. This CDR3 spans 15 amino acids. CDR3 sequence reads: CSVARTRDRGYEQYF. The DNA for the CDR3 is TGCAGCGTTGCACGGACCCGGGACAGGGGCTACGAGCAGTACTTC.

The chain's CDR3 is CASSYGQAGDSPLHF. DNA of the CDR3: TGTGCCAGCAGCTACGGACAGGCGGGTGATTCACCCCTCCACTTT. The J gene is TRBJ1-6, the V gene TRBV7-8, with 7 bases lining up with TRBD1. This CDR3 has 15 amino acids. With 4 bases clipped from V and 8 bases from J, the junction kept 8 bases outside the gene matches. CDR1 is SGHVS and CDR2 is FQNEAQ in the germline V gene. The full variable domain, in which reference TRBV7-8 and TRBJ1-6 provide the parts outside the CDR3, is GAGVSQSPRYKVAKRGQDVALRCDPISGHVSLFWYQQALGQGPEFLTYFQNEAQLDKSGLPSDRFFAERPEGSVSTLKIQRTQQEDSAVYLCASSYGQAGDSPLHFGNGTRLTVT.

The chain has TRBV6-1 and TRBJ1-1; D gene ambiguous. The CDR3 runs to 14 residues. Germline loops: CDR1 MNHNS, CDR2 SASEGT. The ends were cut back, 1 base at V and 4 bases at J, with 10 bases in the middle. The CDR3 reads CASSEGLVSTEAFF. The CDR3 DNA sequence: TGTGCCAGCAGTGAAGGGTTGGTGAGCACTGAAGCTTTCTTT.

The J gene is TRBJ2-3, the V gene TRBV7-9; 9 nucleotides align to TRBD2. The V gene's germline CDR1 is SEHNR and CDR2 FQNEAQ (reference sequence). The CDR3 sequence is 16 residues long. V gave up 4 bases and J gave up 4 bases; unmatched junction bases: 9. The CDR3 coding sequence is TGTGCCAGCAGCTCCCCCGCGGGGGGGCCCTCAGATACGCAGTATTTT. Its translation: CASSSPAGGPSDTQYF.

The chain joins TRBV6-6 to TRBJ1-1; the D gene is possibly TRBD1 (6 bases). The V and J ends lost 2 bases and 4 bases respectively, with 11 bases between them. The CDR3 spans 14 residues. Germline lookup yields CDR1 MNHNY and CDR2 SVGAGI (reference sequence). The chain's CDR3 is CASSYAGAITEAFF. For the CDR3, the DNA is TGTGCCAGCAGTTACGCGGGGGCGATCACTGAAGCTTTCTTT.

The chain carries TRBV25-1 and TRBJ2-7; D might be TRBD1 (5 bases). The CDR3 extends over 13 amino acids. In germline, CDR1 is MGHDK, CDR2 SYGVNS. The V and J ends lost 3 bases and 0 bases respectively, with 6 bases between them. The CDR3 region has the DNA TGTGCCAGCAGTGACGACAGCTCCTACGAGCAGTACTTC. Its protein is CASSDDSSYEQYF.

The rearrangement joins TRBV5-1 to TRBJ2-1; 8 positions match TRBD2. The CDR3 is 14 amino acids. Per germline, CDR1 SGHRS and CDR2 YFSETQ. The trim removed 0 bases at V and 8 bases at J, leaving 4 bases unmatched. The CDR3 here is CASSLGLAMDEQFF. The DNA of the CDR3 is TGCGCCAGCAGCTTGGGACTAGCGATGGATGAGCAGTTCTTC.

This sequence joins TRBV10-1 and TRBJ1-1; D uncertain. This CDR3 spans 13 amino acids. Trimming shortened V by 10 bases and J by 0 bases, and 12 bases separated the two germline ends. Germline V gene sequence: CDR1 WNHNN, CDR2 SYGVQD (reference sequence). CDR3 bases: TGCGCCAACCTTAGAGTAATGAACACTGAAGCTTTCTTT. This translates into CANLRVMNTEAFF.

The chain couples TRBV13 to TRBJ2-1, with 10 nucleotides matching TRBD2. The V and J ends lost 4 bases and 9 bases, in that order; junction bases with no gene match: 9. The CDR3 spans 15 residues. CDR1 and CDR2 (germline): PRHDT, FYEKMQ (reference sequence). CDR3 coding DNA: TGTGCCAGCAGCTCTGGGGAGCGGGGGGGCCGTGAGCAGTTCTTC. It encodes CASSSGERGGREQFF.

There are a few counts of this clone. The chain recombines TRBV15 with TRBJ1-3; 7 nucleotides line up with TRBD1. The CDR3 totals 14 residues. Germline V lookup: CDR1 LNHNV, CDR2 YYDKDF (reference sequence). V lost 0 bases and J lost 15; bases outside the gene matches: 11. In DNA form, the CDR3 reads TGTGCCACCAGCAGAGACCCGGGGACAGCGTTCGAATATTTT. This codes for CATSRDPGTAFEYF. Looking up the rest from reference TRBV15 and TRBJ1-3 gives the full variable domain: DAMVIQNPRYQVTQFGKPVTLSCSQTLNHNVMYWYQQKSSQAPKLLFHYYDKDFNNEADTPDNFQSRRPNTSFCFLDIRSPGLGDTAMYLCATSRDPGTAFEYFGEGSWLTVV.

The V gene is TRBV6-5, the J gene TRBJ1-5; D ambiguous. The germline V and J ends were trimmed by 6 bases and 1 base, with 7 bases remaining between them. This CDR3 comprises 13 residues. Per the germline V gene, CDR1 is MNHEY and CDR2 is SVGAGI. The CDR3, as DNA: TGTGCCAGCAGCGGGTTGAGCAATCAGCCCCAGCATTTT. Protein sequence: CASSGLSNQPQHF.

The chain couples TRBV5-4 to TRBJ2-1; perhaps TRBD1 as D (6 bases). The germline V gene has CDR1 SGHNT and CDR2 YYREEE (reference sequence). V was clipped by 4 bases and J by 4 bases, with 15 bases between them. The CDR3 is 15 residues long. This chain's CDR3 is CASSPQGSGYNEQFF. The CDR3 DNA sequence: TGTGCCAGCAGCCCGCAGGGGTCGGGGTACAATGAGCAGTTCTTC.

The chain recombines TRBV18 with TRBJ2-3, with 8 bases that match TRBD2. This CDR3 is built from 14 residues. The junction had 3 bases not matched to a gene; V was cut back by 3 bases and J by 4 bases. Germline loops: CDR1 KGHSH, CDR2 LQKENI. CDR3 protein: CASSPPGGADTQYF. DNA of the CDR3: TGTGCCAGCTCACCGCCCGGGGGGGCAGATACGCAGTATTTT.

The genes are TRBV4-1 and TRBJ2-1; tentatively, D is TRBD2 (5 bases). Deletions cut 2 bases from V and 6 bases from J, with 11 bases between. The CDR3 totals 14 residues. The germline gives CDR1 MGHRA, CDR2 YSYEKL. The CDR3 region has the DNA TGCGCCAGCAGCCAAAGGGTAGGAGGCAATGAGCAGTTCTTC. Protein product: CASSQRVGGNEQFF.

V is TRBV11-3 and J is TRBJ2-2, with a tentative D call TRBD1 (5 bases). CDR3 length equals 12 residues. Germline CDR1 SGHNT, CDR2 YENEEA. Trimming removed 5 bases from V and 4 bases from J, with 5 bases in between. The CDR3 DNA follows: TGTGCCAGCAGCCAGGGCACCGGGGAGCTGTTTTTT. Translated: CASSQGTGELFF.

The chain employs TRBV7-8 and TRBJ2-5; D ambiguous. Germline CDR1 and CDR2: SGHVS and FQNEAQ. V dropped 2 bases and J dropped 1 base, with 5 bases sitting between them. CDR3 size: 13 residues. The CDR3 here is CASSLNSQETQYF. The CDR3 coding sequence is TGTGCCAGCAGCTTAAACAGCCAAGAGACCCAGTACTTC.

The J gene is TRBJ1-6, the V gene TRBV27; the D gene is possibly TRBD1 (5 bases). This CDR3 contains 13 residues. CDR1 is MNHEY and CDR2 is SMNVEV in the germline V gene (reference sequence). Trimming shortened V by 3 bases and J by 9 bases, and 9 bases separated the two germline ends. The CDR3 reads CASSFRVTSPLHF. The CDR3 region has the DNA TGTGCCAGCAGTTTCAGGGTCACTTCACCCCTCCACTTT.

This sequence joins TRBV4-3 and TRBJ1-3; 7 positions agree with TRBD1. Germline CDR1 reads LGHNA; CDR2 reads YSLEER. Germline trimming cut 0 bases from V and 0 bases from J; bases unmatched to any gene: 2. The CDR3 totals 16 residues. The CDR3, as DNA: TGCGCCAGCAGCCAAGATCGGGACAGCTCTGGAAACACCATATATTTT. Amino acid sequence: CASSQDRDSSGNTIYF.

The chain couples TRBV5-8 to TRBJ1-4; D call uncertain. V was clipped by 0 bases and J by 4 bases, with 7 bases between them. The CDR3 extends over 14 amino acids. The V gene's germline CDR1 is SGHTS and CDR2 YDEGEE. The CDR3 DNA follows: TGTGCCAGCAGCTTGGGCGGAGATAATGAAAAACTGTTTTTT. It is translated as CASSLGGDNEKLFF.

The chain carries TRBV5-4 and TRBJ2-7; perhaps TRBD2 as D (5 bases). Germline V gene lookup returns CDR1 SGHNT and CDR2 YYREEE (reference sequence). The CDR3 loop spans 13 amino acids. Trimming left V 0 bases short and J 6 bases short, with 10 bases between. CDR3 residues: CASSLGPGSEQYF. CDR3 DNA: TGTGCCAGCAGCTTGGGACCGGGGAGCGAGCAGTACTTC.

The J gene is TRBJ2-2, the V gene TRBV18; tentatively, D is TRBD1 (5 bases). The CDR3 is 16 amino acids. The germline CDR1 and CDR2 sequences are KGHSH and LQKENI. V lost 4 bases to trimming and J lost 3 bases, with 15 bases between them. Here the CDR3 reads CASSRGKQDYTGELFF. Here the CDR3 DNA reads TGTGCCAGCTCACGGGGCAAGCAGGATTACACCGGGGAGCTGTTTTTT.

The chain couples TRBV10-2 to TRBJ1-5; the D is unclear. V lost 4 bases and J lost 4, with 11 bases in between. Germline V CDR1 and CDR2: WSHSY, SAAADI. The CDR3 sequence is 14 residues long. DNA for the CDR3: TGCGCCAGCAGTGCAGGAACAGTAAATCAGCCCCAGCATTTT. Residues: CASSAGTVNQPQHF.

This clone has only a few counts. The J gene is TRBJ1-2, the V gene TRBV6-6; 7 bases align to TRBD1. CDR1 and CDR2 (germline): MNHNY, SVGAGI (reference sequence). The CDR3 is 13 residues long. Trimming cost V 5 bases and J 6 bases; bases outside gene matches: 6. The CDR3, as DNA: TGTGCCAGCAGTATCGACAGGGTAGATGGCTACACCTTC. Protein: CASSIDRVDGYTF.

This clone occurred once. The chain has TRBV5-4 and TRBJ2-7, with D possibly matching TRBD1 (6 bases). CDR1 is SGHNT, CDR2 YYREEE, per germline (reference sequence). The V end was cut by 3 bases, the J end by 5 bases, with 21 bases between. CDR3 length: 16 residues. The CDR3 DNA reads as TGTGCCAGCAGCTACAACAGGGCCCGCCTTCTCAACGAGCAGTACTTC. Protein: CASSYNRARLLNEQYF.

The chain has TRBV6-5 and TRBJ1-2; D gene ambiguous. The CDR3 spans 13 residues. V was trimmed by 4 bases and J by 6 bases, leaving 12 bases between them. CDR1 is MNHEY, CDR2 SVGAGI, per germline. CDR3 nucleotide sequence: TGTGCCAGCAGTTTAGGCCTAACAGATGGCTACACCTTC. This sequence encodes CASSLGLTDGYTF.

The chain combines TRBV23-1 with TRBJ1-4, with 8 bases that match TRBD1. TRBV23-1 is sorted into the ORF group, with uncertain function. J gave up 17 bases and V 3 bases, and 14 bases lay outside the gene matches. CDR3 length: 14 amino acids. The CDR3 reads CASSHRTGSEKSFF. CDR3 nucleotides: TGCGCCAGCAGTCATAGGACAGGGAGCGAAAAATCTTTTTTT.

This clone was seen a single time. The chain couples TRBV7-8 to TRBJ1-1; the match to TRBD1 covers 8 bases. CDR3 length: 15 amino acids. Germline CDR1 is SGHVS and CDR2 is FQNEAQ. The V segment lost 1 base and the J segment 6 bases; nucleotides outside the gene matches: 7. The CDR3 here is CASSLGPGGIPEAFF. The CDR3 bases are TGTGCCAGCAGCTTAGGTCCAGGGGGCATCCCTGAAGCTTTCTTT.